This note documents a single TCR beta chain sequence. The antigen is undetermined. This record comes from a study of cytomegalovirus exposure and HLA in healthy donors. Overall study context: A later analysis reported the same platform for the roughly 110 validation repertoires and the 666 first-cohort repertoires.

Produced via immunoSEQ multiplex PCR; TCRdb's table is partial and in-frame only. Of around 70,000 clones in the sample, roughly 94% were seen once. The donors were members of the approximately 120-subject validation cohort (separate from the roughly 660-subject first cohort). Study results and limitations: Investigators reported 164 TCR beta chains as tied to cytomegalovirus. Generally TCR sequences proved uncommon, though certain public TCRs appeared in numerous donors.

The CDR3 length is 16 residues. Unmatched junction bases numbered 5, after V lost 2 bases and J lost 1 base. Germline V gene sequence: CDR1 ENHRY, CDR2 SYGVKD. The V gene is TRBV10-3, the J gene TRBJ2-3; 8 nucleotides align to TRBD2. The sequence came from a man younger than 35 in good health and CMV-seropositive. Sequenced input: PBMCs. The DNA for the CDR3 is TGTGCCATCAGTGAGACCCAGCGGGGGCGCACAGATACGCAGTATTTT. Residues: CAISETQRGRTDTQYF.